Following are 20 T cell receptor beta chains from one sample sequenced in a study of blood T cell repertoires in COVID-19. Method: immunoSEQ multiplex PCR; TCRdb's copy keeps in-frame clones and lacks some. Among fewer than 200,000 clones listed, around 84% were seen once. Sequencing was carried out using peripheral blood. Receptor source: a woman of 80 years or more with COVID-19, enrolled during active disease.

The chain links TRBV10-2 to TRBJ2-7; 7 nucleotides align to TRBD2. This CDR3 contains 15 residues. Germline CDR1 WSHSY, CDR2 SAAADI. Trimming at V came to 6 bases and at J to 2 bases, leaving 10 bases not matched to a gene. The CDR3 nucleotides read TGCGCCAGCAGCCCAGGGCCTAGCGGTCCCTACGAGCAGTACTTC. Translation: CASSPGPSGPYEQYF.

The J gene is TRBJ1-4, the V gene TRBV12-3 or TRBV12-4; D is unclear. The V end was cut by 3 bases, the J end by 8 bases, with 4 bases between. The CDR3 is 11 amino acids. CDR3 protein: CASSFGEKLFF. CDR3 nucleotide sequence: TGTGCCAGCAGTTTCGGGGAAAAACTGTTTTTT.

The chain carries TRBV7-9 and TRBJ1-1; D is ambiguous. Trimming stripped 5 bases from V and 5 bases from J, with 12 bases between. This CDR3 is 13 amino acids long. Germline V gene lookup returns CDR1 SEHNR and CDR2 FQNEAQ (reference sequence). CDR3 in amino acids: CASSPMSGTEAFF. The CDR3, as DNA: TGTGCCAGCAGCCCGATGTCAGGAACTGAAGCTTTCTTT.

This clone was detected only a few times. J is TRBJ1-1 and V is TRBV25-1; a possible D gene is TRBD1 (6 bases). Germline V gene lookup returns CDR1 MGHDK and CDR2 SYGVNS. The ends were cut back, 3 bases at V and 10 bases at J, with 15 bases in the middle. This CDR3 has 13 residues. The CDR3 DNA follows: TGTGCCAGCAGTGATAGGGGGTGGTACCGAGCTTTCTTT. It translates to CASSDRGWYRAFF.

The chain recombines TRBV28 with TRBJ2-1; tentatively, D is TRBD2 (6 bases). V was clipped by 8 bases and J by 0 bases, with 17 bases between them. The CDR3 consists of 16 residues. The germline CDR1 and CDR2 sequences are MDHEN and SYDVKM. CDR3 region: CASRLRGVSSYNEQFF. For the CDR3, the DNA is TGTGCCAGCCGACTGCGCGGGGTTAGCTCCTACAATGAGCAGTTCTTC.

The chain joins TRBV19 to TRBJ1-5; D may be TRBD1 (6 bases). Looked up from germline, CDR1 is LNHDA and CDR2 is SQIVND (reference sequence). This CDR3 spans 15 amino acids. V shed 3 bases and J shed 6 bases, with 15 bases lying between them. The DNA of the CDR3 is TGTGCCAGTAGTATCTTGGGGGGGCTCAGTCAGCCCCAGCATTTT. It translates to CASSILGGLSQPQHF.

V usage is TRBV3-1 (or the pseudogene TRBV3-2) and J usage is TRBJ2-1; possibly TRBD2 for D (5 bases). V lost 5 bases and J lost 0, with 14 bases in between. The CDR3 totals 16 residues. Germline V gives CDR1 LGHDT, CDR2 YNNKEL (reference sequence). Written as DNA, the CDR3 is TGTGCCAGCAGCGCTAAGCGAGGGATCTCCTACAATGAGCAGTTCTTC. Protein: CASSAKRGISYNEQFF.

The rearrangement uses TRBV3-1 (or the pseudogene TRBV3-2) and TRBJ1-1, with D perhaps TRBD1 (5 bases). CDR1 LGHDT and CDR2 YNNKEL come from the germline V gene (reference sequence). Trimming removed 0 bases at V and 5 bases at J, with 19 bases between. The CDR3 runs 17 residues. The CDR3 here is CASSQEIRWAGQTEAFF. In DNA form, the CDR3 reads TGTGCCAGCAGCCAAGAGATCAGGTGGGCAGGGCAGACTGAAGCTTTCTTT.

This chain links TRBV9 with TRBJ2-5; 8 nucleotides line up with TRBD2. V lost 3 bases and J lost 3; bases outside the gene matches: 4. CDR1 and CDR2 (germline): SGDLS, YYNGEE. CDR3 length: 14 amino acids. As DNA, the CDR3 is TGTGCCAGCAGCGCCGGGGGGGTAAAAGAGACCCAGTACTTC. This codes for CASSAGGVKETQYF.

The CDR3 nucleotides are TGTGCCAGCAGCTTAGGGCAAGGGGATAATGAAAAACTGTTTTTT. It codes for CASSLGQGDNEKLFF. V and J are TRBV7-9 and TRBJ1-4; D is possibly TRBD1 (5 bases). Germline assignment: CDR1 SEHNR and CDR2 FQNEAQ (reference sequence). V lost 1 base and J lost 4, with 10 bases in between. The CDR3 has 15 residues.

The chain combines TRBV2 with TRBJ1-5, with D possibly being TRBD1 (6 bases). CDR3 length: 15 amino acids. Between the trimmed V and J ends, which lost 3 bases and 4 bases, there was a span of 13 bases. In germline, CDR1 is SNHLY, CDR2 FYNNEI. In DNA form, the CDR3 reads TGTGCCAGCAGTGACAATGGACAGTCGAATCAGCCCCAGCATTTT. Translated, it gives CASSDNGQSNQPQHF.

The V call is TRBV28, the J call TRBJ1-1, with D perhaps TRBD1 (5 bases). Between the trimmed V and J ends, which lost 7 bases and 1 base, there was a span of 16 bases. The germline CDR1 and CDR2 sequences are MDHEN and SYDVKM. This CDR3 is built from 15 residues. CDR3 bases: TGTGCCAGCACTTCCTATGGGGCTACGAACACTGAAGCTTTCTTT. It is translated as CASTSYGATNTEAFF. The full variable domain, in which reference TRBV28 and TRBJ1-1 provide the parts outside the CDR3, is DVKVTQSSRYLVKRTGEKVFLECVQDMDHENMFWYRQDPGLGLRLIYFSYDVKMKEKGDIPEGYSVSREKKERFSLILESASTNQTSMYLCASTSYGATNTEAFFGQGTRLTVV.

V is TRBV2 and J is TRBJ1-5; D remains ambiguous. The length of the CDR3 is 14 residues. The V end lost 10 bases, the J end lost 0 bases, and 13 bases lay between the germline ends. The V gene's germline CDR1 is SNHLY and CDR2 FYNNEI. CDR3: CATSGFPSNQPQHF. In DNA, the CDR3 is TGTGCCACCAGCGGGTTTCCTAGCAATCAGCCCCAGCATTTT.

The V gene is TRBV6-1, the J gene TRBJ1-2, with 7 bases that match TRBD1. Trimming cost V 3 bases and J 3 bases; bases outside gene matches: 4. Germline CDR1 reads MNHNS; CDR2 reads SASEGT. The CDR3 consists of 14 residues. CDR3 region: CASSETGSDYGYTF. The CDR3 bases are TGTGCCAGCAGTGAGACAGGGTCGGACTATGGCTACACCTTC.

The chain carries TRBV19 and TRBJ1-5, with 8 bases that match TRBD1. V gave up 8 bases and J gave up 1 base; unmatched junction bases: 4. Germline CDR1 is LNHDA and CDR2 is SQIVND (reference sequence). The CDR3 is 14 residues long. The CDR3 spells CASSQGASNQPQHF. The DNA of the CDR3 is TGTGCCAGTTCTCAGGGGGCAAGCAATCAGCCCCAGCATTTT.

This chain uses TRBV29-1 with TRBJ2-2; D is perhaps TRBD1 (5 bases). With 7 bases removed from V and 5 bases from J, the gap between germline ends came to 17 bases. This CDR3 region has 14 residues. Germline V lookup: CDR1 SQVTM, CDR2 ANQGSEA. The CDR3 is CSADGHGGTGELFF. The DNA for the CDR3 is TGCAGCGCCGACGGACATGGCGGAACCGGGGAGCTGTTTTTT.

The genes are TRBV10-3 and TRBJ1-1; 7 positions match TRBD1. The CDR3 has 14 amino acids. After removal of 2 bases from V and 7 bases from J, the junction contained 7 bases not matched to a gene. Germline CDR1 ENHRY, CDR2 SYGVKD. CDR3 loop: CAISELLDRSEAFF. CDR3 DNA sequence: TGTGCCATCAGTGAGCTATTGGACAGGAGTGAAGCTTTCTTT.

CDR3 sequence reads: CASSVAGGILNLEAGYTF. Here the CDR3 DNA reads TGTGCCAGCAGCGTAGCGGGCGGGATCTTGAACCTAGAGGCTGGCTACACCTTC. The J gene is TRBJ1-2, the V gene TRBV9; D uncertain. The germline V and J ends were trimmed by 0 bases and 7 bases, with 25 bases remaining between them. The CDR3 runs 18 residues. The germline CDR1 and CDR2 sequences are SGDLS and YYNGEE. The full variable domain, rest sourced from reference TRBV9 and TRBJ1-2, is DSGVTQTPKHLITATGQRVTLRCSPRSGDLSVYWYQQSLDQGLQFLIQYYNGEERAKGNILERFSAQQFPDLHSELNLSSLELGDSALYFCASSVAGGILNLEAGYTFGSGTRLTVV.

DNA of the CDR3: TGTGCCAGCAGCTTGAGGGACTACGAGCAGTACTTC. Residues: CASSLRDYEQYF. V usage is TRBV7-2 and J usage is TRBJ2-7, with a weak D call TRBD2 (5 bases). The germline CDR1 and CDR2 sequences are SGHTA and FQGNSA. The CDR3 totals 12 residues. V lost 3 bases and J 3 bases, leaving 6 bases between the germline ends. Based on the CDR3 plus reference TRBV7-2 and TRBJ2-7, the full variable domain is GAGVSQSPSNKVTEKGKDVELRCDPISGHTALYWYRQSLGQGLEFLIYFQGNSAPDKSGLPSDRFSAERTGGSVSTLTIQRTQQEDSAVYLCASSLRDYEQYFGPGTRLTVT.

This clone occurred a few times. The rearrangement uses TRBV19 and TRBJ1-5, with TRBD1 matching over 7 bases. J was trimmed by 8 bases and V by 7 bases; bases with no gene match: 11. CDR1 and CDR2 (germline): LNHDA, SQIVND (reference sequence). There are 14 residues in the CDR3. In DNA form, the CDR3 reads TGTGCCAGTAAACCGACAGGGCTCGTAAAGCCCCAGCATTTT. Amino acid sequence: CASKPTGLVKPQHF.